One sample yielded the 8 T cell receptor beta chains listed below, sequenced in a study of cytomegalovirus exposure and HLA in healthy donors. The PCR used 60 Vbeta and 13 Jbeta primers. The protocol was immunoSEQ multiplex PCR, while the TCRdb copy is restricted to in-frame clones and leaves out a portion. The repertoire holds 110,000 or so clones, with around 74% as singletons. The sample taken for sequencing was PBMCs. The receptors originated from a woman aged 40 to 50 in good health and CMV-seropositive.

The chain joins TRBV9 to TRBJ2-2; 12 bases agree with TRBD2. The CDR3 consists of 16 residues. V trimming: 3 bases; J trimming: 5 bases; junction bases outside the gene matches: 5. From germline, CDR1 is SGDLS and CDR2 YYNGEE. DNA for the CDR3: TGTGCCAGCAGCGGGCTAGCGGGGGGGCTAACCGGGGAGCTGTTTTTT. Its translation is CASSGLAGGLTGELFF.

This chain joins TRBV7-2 and TRBJ2-7, with 10 nucleotides matching TRBD1. The CDR3 extends over 16 amino acids. Losses at the gene ends were 1 base for V and 9 bases for J; bases not matched to a gene: 12. The germline V gene encodes CDR1 SGHTA and CDR2 FQGNSA. This CDR3 is CASSLVWDRGPYGQYF. The CDR3 coding sequence is TGTGCCAGCAGCTTAGTTTGGGACAGGGGACCTTATGGGCAGTACTTC. Together with reference TRBV7-2 and TRBJ2-7, the CDR3 gives the full variable domain: GAGVSQSPSNKVTEKGKDVELRCDPISGHTALYWYRQSLGQGLEFLIYFQGNSAPDKSGLPSDRFSAERTGGSVSTLTIQRTQQEDSAVYLCASSLVWDRGPYGQYFGPGTRLTVT.

V gene TRBV7-8 combines with J gene TRBJ2-1; D may be TRBD2 (5 bases). From germline, CDR1 is SGHVS and CDR2 FQNEAQ. The CDR3 runs to 17 residues. V lost 5 bases, J lost 6 bases, and 23 bases lay in between. The CDR3: CASSPIYGRGGRNEQFF. The CDR3 DNA reads TGTGCCAGCAGCCCGATTTATGGGCGCGGCGGGCGCAATGAGCAGTTCTTC. Using reference TRBV7-8 and TRBJ2-1 for the parts outside the CDR3, the full variable domain is GAGVSQSPRYKVAKRGQDVALRCDPISGHVSLFWYQQALGQGPEFLTYFQNEAQLDKSGLPSDRFFAERPEGSVSTLKIQRTQQEDSAVYLCASSPIYGRGGRNEQFFGPGTRLTVL.

The chain joins TRBV10-1 to TRBJ2-7, with TRBD1 identical over 10 bases. The CDR3 loop spans 13 amino acids. Germline values: CDR1 WNHNN, CDR2 SYGVQD (reference sequence). After removal of 7 bases from V and 5 bases from J, the junction contained 5 bases not matched to a gene. CDR3 in DNA: TGCGCCAGCACGCAAGGACAGGGGGACGAGCAGTACTTC. The encoded protein is CASTQGQGDEQYF.

V usage is TRBV7-2 and J usage is TRBJ2-5, with D uncertain. The V end lost 5 bases, the J end lost 2 bases, and 9 bases lay between the germline ends. The CDR3 consists of 13 residues. The germline V gene has CDR1 SGHTA and CDR2 FQGNSA. In DNA, the CDR3 is TGTGCCAGCAGCCCCCTACGGCAAGAGACCCAGTACTTC. Protein: CASSPLRQETQYF. The full variable domain, completed using reference TRBV7-2 and TRBJ2-5, is GAGVSQSPSNKVTEKGKDVELRCDPISGHTALYWYRQSLGQGLEFLIYFQGNSAPDKSGLPSDRFSAERTGGSVSTLTIQRTQQEDSAVYLCASSPLRQETQYFGPGTRLLVL.

This chain links TRBV11-1 with TRBJ2-1, with 9 bases aligning to TRBD2. Losses at the gene ends were 6 bases for V and 5 bases for J; bases not matched to a gene: 8. Germline V lookup: CDR1 SGHAT, CDR2 FQDESV (reference sequence). The length of the CDR3 is 15 residues. The CDR3 here is CASSPGSGGNNEQFF. CDR3 coding DNA: TGTGCCAGCAGTCCGGGGAGCGGGGGGAACAATGAGCAGTTCTTC. Filled out from reference TRBV11-1 and TRBJ2-1, the complete variable domain reads EAEVAQSPRYKITEKSQAVAFWCDPISGHATLYWYRQILGQGPELLVQFQDESVVDDSQLPKDRFSAERLKGVDSTLKIQPAELGDSAMYLCASSPGSGGNNEQFFGPGTRLTVL.

V usage is TRBV15 and J usage is TRBJ2-3, with D perhaps TRBD1 (6 bases). The CDR3 is made up of 17 amino acids. CDR1 is LNHNV, CDR2 YYDKDF, per germline (reference sequence). V dropped 3 bases and J dropped 2 bases, with 18 bases sitting between them. The CDR3 DNA is TGTGCCACCAGCAGGTACGGACAGTGGTCTTCCACAGATACGCAGTATTTT. This encodes CATSRYGQWSSTDTQYF.

This chain connects TRBV7-9 to TRBJ2-1; TRBD1 might be the D (6 bases). Germline loops: CDR1 SEHNR, CDR2 FQNEAQ (reference sequence). The CDR3 has 16 residues. Trimming left V 7 bases short and J 9 bases short, with 25 bases between. CDR3 protein: CASTLGQKGNKSEQFF. Here the CDR3 DNA reads TGTGCCAGCACGCTTGGACAGAAGGGTAATAAGAGTGAGCAGTTCTTC.